The 27 T cell receptor beta chains below come from one sample, sequenced in a study of regulatory T cells in long-lasting Graves disease. This sample's time point: newly diagnosed GD, antithyroid drugs for less than 3 months. The TCR library used RNA extracted from PBMCs. Construction of TCR beta libraries relied on iRepertoire HTBI primers and on Arm-PCR targeting CDR3 regions. TCRdb used MiXCR to reprocess the multiplex PCR reads, holding one entry per CDR3 protein. The sample shows a few hundred thousand distinct CDR3 sequences, 13% of them seen only once. In addition, the sample was reused for a study of T cells in Graves' hyperthyroidism and ophthalmopathy.

The sample consisted of peripheral blood mononuclear cells (PBMCs), taken at new diagnosis, from a patient treated with antithyroid drugs. Every receptor here comes from a man younger than 45 with Graves disease.

This clonotype occurred many times. The chain recombines TRBV2 with TRBJ2-1; D ambiguous. CDR3 length: 12 residues. Germline V gene sequence: CDR1 SNHLY, CDR2 FYNNEI. Trimming stripped 1 base from V and 3 bases from J, with 1 base between. The CDR3: CASSEVYNEQFF. CDR3 DNA: TGTGCCAGCAGTGAAGTCTACAATGAGCAGTTCTTC.

This clonotype was detected only a few times. A much bigger clone sits one base away, suggesting this may be a read error. The chain couples TRBV27 to TRBJ2-1; TRBD2 agrees at 10 bases. The CDR3 loop spans 16 amino acids. Per germline, CDR1 MNHEY and CDR2 SMNVEV (reference sequence). The CDR3 loop is CASSLSALAGATERFF. The CDR3 DNA is TGTGCCAGCAGTTTATCTGCCCTAGCGGGAGCGACTGAGCGGTTCTTC.

This clonotype was observed at least ten times. The rearrangement uses TRBV27 and TRBJ2-7, with 12 bases lining up with TRBD2. Germline V gene data show CDR1 as MNHEY and CDR2 as SMNVEV (reference sequence). J was trimmed by 3 bases and V by 4 bases; bases with no gene match: 16. The CDR3 has 19 amino acids. The CDR3 nucleotides are TGTGCCAGCAGTTCCAGACTAGCGGGAGCGATCGGGACGGGCTACGAGCAGTACTTC. Protein product: CASSSRLAGAIGTGYEQYF.

A word on this clonotype: A far bigger clonotype differs at one base, so this is likely a read error. The rearrangement uses TRBV30 and TRBJ2-5, with D tentatively TRBD1 (6 bases). Germline CDR1 GTSNPN, CDR2 SVGIG (reference sequence). The CDR3 sequence is 12 residues long. The CDR3 DNA sequence: TGTGCCTGGAGTGCCAGACAGGAAGAGCTGTTCTTC. Its translation is CAWSARQEELFF.

J is TRBJ2-7 and V is TRBV28; 12 positions agree with TRBD2. J lost 7 bases, V lost 2 bases, and 9 bases had no gene match. Germline-derived CDR1 and CDR2 are MDHEN and SYDVKM. CDR3 length equals 16 residues. The CDR3: CASSLIALAGGSEQYF. The CDR3 DNA sequence: TGTGCCAGCAGTTTAATCGCACTAGCGGGAGGTAGTGAGCAGTACTTC.

Ten or more counts support this clonotype. The CDR3 nucleotides are TGTGCCAGCTCGATCGGGACGAGCGGACGAGTGGGGGCTTTCTTT. This gives the protein CASSIGTSGRVGAFF. The rearrangement joins TRBV6-1 to TRBJ1-1; D is perhaps TRBD1 (5 bases). V was shortened by 8 bases and J by 11 bases, with 27 bases between the two germline ends. Per germline, CDR1 MNHNS and CDR2 SASEGT. The CDR3 contains 15 residues.

This clonotype was found many times. This rearrangement joins TRBV20-1 to TRBJ2-1; 15 bases align to TRBD2. The J call could be wrong; TRBJ2-5 is a better fit for the DNA end. The germline V gene has CDR1 DFQATT and CDR2 SNEGSKA (reference sequence). The CDR3 is 18 amino acids. CDR3: CSAGGLAGGPFSEETQYF. CDR3 sequence (DNA): TGCAGTGCTGGGGGACTAGCGGGAGGCCCATTCTCGGAGGAGACCCAGTACTTC.

The chain employs TRBV20-1 and TRBJ2-7; TRBD2 matches 7 bases. The length of the CDR3 is 14 residues. Per the germline V gene, CDR1 is DFQATT and CDR2 is SNEGSKA (reference sequence). Germline trimming cut 7 bases from V and 6 bases from J; bases unmatched to any gene: 15. CDR3 sequence: CSVGRSGEGSEQYF. The CDR3 region has the DNA TGCAGTGTCGGACGCTCGGGGGAGGGGTCCGAGCAGTACTTC.

This clonotype was found many times. The rearrangement uses TRBV6-1 and TRBJ2-1; 8 nucleotides line up with TRBD2. Per the germline V gene, CDR1 is MNHNS and CDR2 is SASEGT. Trimming took 7 bases from V and 0 from J; bases not matched to a gene: 11. This CDR3 contains 17 residues. The CDR3 sequence is CASTKERGLSSYNEQFF. The CDR3 nucleotides read TGTGCCAGCACCAAAGAGCGGGGGCTTAGCTCCTACAATGAGCAGTTCTTC.

The rearrangement joins TRBV19 to TRBJ1-2, with unresolved D. This CDR3 region has 12 residues. The germline CDR1 and CDR2 sequences are LNHDA and SQIVND (reference sequence). The V end lost 4 bases, the J end lost 8 bases, and 11 bases lay between the germline ends. CDR3 region: CASSTRRGGYTF. The CDR3 bases are TGTGCCAGTAGTACTCGACGGGGAGGCTACACCTTC. The whole variable domain, filled in from reference TRBV19 and TRBJ1-2, reads DGGITQSPKYLFRKEGQNVTLSCEQNLNHDAMYWYRQDPGQGLRLIYYSQIVNDFQKGDIAEGYSVSREKKESFPLTVTSAQKNPTAFYLCASSTRRGGYTFGSGTRLTVV.

The chain combines TRBV10-3 with TRBJ2-3; D might be TRBD1 or TRBD2, each matching 5 bases. With 4 bases removed from V and 5 bases from J, the gap between germline ends came to 7 bases. In germline, CDR1 is ENHRY, CDR2 SYGVKD. The CDR3 consists of 12 residues. The CDR3 DNA reads TGTGCCATCAGTGTGGGGGAAGATACGCAGTATTTT. Amino acids: CAISVGEDTQYF.

This clonotype was picked up many times. The chain uses TRBV7-3 and TRBJ2-1; D not certain. The germline V gene encodes CDR1 SGHTA and CDR2 FQGTGA. The V end lost 0 bases, the J end lost 5 bases, and 8 bases lay between the germline ends. There are 14 residues in the CDR3. CDR3 in amino acids: CASSLTGSHNEQFF. CDR3 in DNA: TGTGCCAGCAGCTTAACGGGCAGCCACAATGAGCAGTTCTTC.

The chain recombines TRBV5-1 with TRBJ2-2, with D possibly being TRBD1 or TRBD2 (5 bases each). CDR3 length equals 17 residues. The germline V gene encodes CDR1 SGHRS and CDR2 YFSETQ. V gave up 4 bases and J gave up 1 base, with 17 bases separating them. The CDR3 protein is CASSPLPGAQNTGELFF. CDR3 nucleotide sequence: TGCGCCAGCAGCCCCCTGCCCGGGGCCCAGAACACCGGGGAGCTGTTTTTT.

There are many counts of this clonotype. The V gene is TRBV29-1, the J gene TRBJ2-3; weak D call: TRBD1 (5 bases). Germline CDR1 is SQVTM and CDR2 is ANQGSEA. V was clipped by 1 base and J by 2 bases, with 13 bases between them. This CDR3 has 15 residues. In nucleotides, the CDR3 is TGCAGCGTTGAAGGGTCAGGGCTATACACAGATACGCAGTATTTT. This translates into CSVEGSGLYTDTQYF.

This clonotype showed up many times. The chain joins TRBV12-3 or TRBV12-4 to TRBJ1-1, with 7 bases fitting TRBD1. This CDR3 contains 11 residues. J lost 11 bases, V lost 3 bases, and 3 bases had no gene match. The CDR3 DNA is TGTGCCAGCAGTTTCGGGGGACAGGCTTTCTTT. It codes for CASSFGGQAFF.

This clonotype showed up many times. The chain couples TRBV29-1 to TRBJ2-1; 8 positions agree with TRBD2. The V and J ends lost 2 bases and 4 bases, in that order; junction bases with no gene match: 10. Germline CDR1 is SQVTM and CDR2 is ANQGSEA. The CDR3 length is 16 residues. The chain's CDR3 is CSVEILPSGWYNEQFF. The CDR3 region has the DNA TGCAGCGTTGAAATCCTTCCTAGCGGGTGGTACAATGAGCAGTTCTTC.

This clonotype was seen at least ten times. The chain uses TRBV13 and TRBJ1-1; D is undetermined. V lost 3 bases and J lost 3, with 11 bases in between. The CDR3 sequence is 14 residues long. Germline CDR1 PRHDT, CDR2 FYEKMQ (reference sequence). The CDR3 DNA sequence: TGTGCCAGCAGCTTTCCGGTCCCCGACACTGAAGCTTTCTTT. Protein product: CASSFPVPDTEAFF.

This clonotype was found many times. J is TRBJ2-7 and V is TRBV12-3 or TRBV12-4; possible D gene TRBD2, 6 bases. This CDR3 has 15 residues. Trimming removed 4 bases from V and 3 bases from J, with 16 bases in between. The CDR3 nucleotides are TGTGCCAGCAGTTGGGGATGGAGGGATCACTACGAGCAGTACTTC. Translating gives CASSWGWRDHYEQYF.

The chain recombines TRBV19 with TRBJ2-1; no firm D call. The CDR3 spans 13 residues. Trimming removed 2 bases from V and 2 bases from J, with 4 bases in between. The germline gives CDR1 LNHDA, CDR2 SQIVND (reference sequence). The CDR3 reads CASSIQTYNEQFF. DNA for the CDR3: TGTGCCAGTAGTATACAGACCTACAATGAGCAGTTCTTC.

This clonotype was seen at least ten times. The J gene is TRBJ1-2, the V gene TRBV20-1, with unresolved D. This CDR3 region has 10 residues. V lost 0 bases to trimming and J lost 7 bases, with 3 bases between them. CDR1 and CDR2 (germline): DFQATT, SNEGSKA (reference sequence). The CDR3 sequence: CSARERGYTF. The CDR3, as DNA: TGCAGTGCTAGAGAACGTGGCTACACCTTC.

This clonotype has ten or more counts. The chain joins TRBV2 to TRBJ2-7; D ambiguous. The CDR3 is 12 amino acids. Germline V lookup: CDR1 SNHLY, CDR2 FYNNEI. Trimming left V 6 bases short and J 0 bases short, with 6 bases between. As DNA, the CDR3 is TGTGCCAGCAGCCGGAGCTCCTACGAGCAGTACTTC. Translated: CASSRSSYEQYF.

The table lists this clonotype with many counts. The chain carries TRBV7-6 and TRBJ2-3; a weak D match, TRBD2 (5 bases). Germline-derived CDR1 and CDR2 are SGHVS and FNYEAQ. CDR3 length: 15 amino acids. Trimming shortened V by 5 bases and J by 1 base, and 13 bases separated the two germline ends. The CDR3 is CASSQSGAGTDTQYF. DNA for the CDR3: TGTGCCAGCAGCCAGAGCGGTGCAGGCACAGATACGCAGTATTTT.

The chain recombines TRBV27 with TRBJ1-1; unclear D gene. V lost 6 bases and J lost 0, with 8 bases in between. The CDR3 has 13 amino acids. CDR1 is MNHEY and CDR2 is SMNVEV in the germline V gene (reference sequence). The CDR3 here is CASRWMLNTEAFF. CDR3 DNA: TGTGCCAGCAGGTGGATGCTGAACACTGAAGCTTTCTTT.

This clonotype was seen repeatedly, ten times or more. The rearrangement joins TRBV6-1 to TRBJ1-2, with 8 bases identical to TRBD1. Trimming took 5 bases from V and 0 from J; bases not matched to a gene: 8. The germline V gene encodes CDR1 MNHNS and CDR2 SASEGT. There are 16 residues in the CDR3. CDR3 nucleotide sequence: TGTGCCAGCAGTACGCAGACAGGGGCAACTAACTATGGCTACACCTTC. It is translated as CASSTQTGATNYGYTF.

This clonotype was detected many times. The chain has TRBV15 and TRBJ1-2; D is uncertain. The germline V gene has CDR1 LNHNV and CDR2 YYDKDF (reference sequence). The CDR3 runs 16 residues. V lost 0 bases to trimming and J lost 0 bases, with 11 bases between them. The CDR3 spells CATSRDKRVPNYGYTF. The CDR3 DNA reads TGTGCCACCAGCAGAGATAAGAGGGTTCCTAACTATGGCTACACCTTC.

Many counts were recorded for this clonotype. The chain employs TRBV18 and TRBJ1-1, with D perhaps matching TRBD1 (5 bases). CDR3 length: 13 amino acids. The germline V gene has CDR1 KGHSH and CDR2 LQKENI. The V and J ends lost 8 bases and 5 bases respectively, with 15 bases between them. The CDR3 nucleotides read TGTGCCAGCAGCCCCGGGGCTGGGACTGAAGCTTTCTTT. As protein: CASSPGAGTEAFF.

This clonotype was recorded at least ten times. V usage is TRBV27 and J usage is TRBJ1-4; no reliable D call. V shed 1 base and J shed 4 bases, with 16 bases lying between them. Germline V gene lookup returns CDR1 MNHEY and CDR2 SMNVEV (reference sequence). This CDR3 has 17 residues. CDR3: CASSLWLPRGFNEKLFF. The CDR3 region has the DNA TGTGCCAGCAGTTTATGGCTCCCCCGAGGTTTTAATGAAAAACTGTTTTTT. The variable domain in full, completed from reference TRBV27 and TRBJ1-4, reads EAQVTQNPRYLITVTGKKLTVTCSQNMNHEYMSWYRQDPGLGLRQIYYSMNVEVTDKGDVPEGYKVSRKEKRNFPLILESPSPNQTSLYFCASSLWLPRGFNEKLFFGSGTQLSVL.